Following are 26 T cell receptor beta chains from one sample sequenced in a study of blood T cell repertoires in COVID-19. TCRdb keeps only in-frame clones here, not all; method: immunoSEQ multiplex PCR. The sample gives 100,000 to 150,000 clones, 81% of which show up once; 3.8% is in the top ten. Sequences were obtained from peripheral blood. These receptors were obtained from a woman between 45 and 65 years old with acute or convalescent COVID-19.

This rearrangement joins TRBV11-2 to TRBJ1-2; D may be TRBD1 (6 bases). Germline-derived CDR1 and CDR2 are SGHAT and FQNNGV. V was cut by 5 bases and J by 2 bases, with 9 bases left in between. The CDR3 runs 13 residues. The CDR3 here is CASSPGQNYGYTF. The CDR3 DNA reads as TGTGCCAGCAGCCCAGGACAGAACTATGGCTACACCTTC.

The chain joins TRBV19 to TRBJ1-2; TRBD1 agrees at 8 bases. In germline, CDR1 is LNHDA, CDR2 SQIVND (reference sequence). The CDR3 runs 14 residues. Trimming cost V 6 bases and J 6 bases; bases outside gene matches: 9. The CDR3 DNA reads TGTGCCAGTAGGCGGGACAGGAGAAGCGATGGCTACACCTTC. Amino acid sequence: CASRRDRRSDGYTF.

This chain uses TRBV11-2 with TRBJ2-3; 7 bases agree with TRBD2. This CDR3 is built from 16 residues. With 3 bases clipped from V and 2 bases from J, the junction kept 8 bases outside the gene matches. The germline CDR1 and CDR2 sequences are SGHAT and FQNNGV. The DNA of the CDR3 is TGTGCCAGCAGCTTGGCGCTAGCGGAACACACAGATACGCAGTATTTT. This encodes CASSLALAEHTDTQYF.

The V and J genes are TRBV6-1 and TRBJ2-1, with a weak D call TRBD2 (6 bases). From germline, CDR1 is MNHNS and CDR2 SASEGT. The V end lost 0 bases, the J end lost 15 bases, and 18 bases lay between the germline ends. The CDR3 consists of 14 residues. The CDR3 DNA follows: TGTGCCAGCAGTGAAGCGGCGAACAGCGGGCGCGGGTTCTTC. This gives the protein CASSEAANSGRGFF.

The chain links TRBV27 to TRBJ2-3; TRBD2 matches 9 bases. J was trimmed by 3 bases and V by 2 bases; bases with no gene match: 15. This CDR3 region has 19 residues. Germline CDR1 and CDR2: MNHEY and SMNVEV (reference sequence). The chain's CDR3 is CASSLGESGGRAKTDTQYF. CDR3 bases: TGTGCCAGCAGTTTAGGGGAAAGTGGCGGGAGGGCCAAGACAGATACGCAGTATTTT.

This chain links TRBV6-5 with TRBJ1-1; TRBD1 matches 7 bases. Germline V lookup: CDR1 MNHEY, CDR2 SVGAGI. Germline trimming cut 6 bases from V and 0 bases from J; bases unmatched to any gene: 7. The CDR3 loop spans 15 amino acids. The CDR3: CASRGQSIMNTEAFF. CDR3 sequence (DNA): TGTGCCAGCAGGGGACAGTCCATCATGAACACTGAAGCTTTCTTT.

V usage is TRBV7-9 and J usage is TRBJ1-1; D unclear. The CDR3 consists of 12 residues. Germline values: CDR1 SEHNR, CDR2 FQNEAQ (reference sequence). V was cut by 3 bases and J by 6 bases, with 8 bases left in between. The CDR3 protein is CASSFVSPEAFF. CDR3 bases: TGTGCCAGCAGCTTCGTGTCCCCTGAAGCTTTCTTT.

The V call is TRBV6-1, the J call TRBJ1-2; tentative D call: TRBD1 (5 bases). V lost 1 base to trimming and J lost 4 bases, with 13 bases between them. Germline CDR1 is MNHNS and CDR2 is SASEGT. CDR3 length equals 15 residues. The chain's CDR3 is CASSEDGPGFYGYTF. The CDR3 bases are TGTGCCAGCAGTGAAGATGGTCCAGGGTTCTATGGCTACACCTTC.

The table lists this clone with a count of one. At one end the junction does not follow the germline gene, possibly because of a read error. This rearrangement joins TRBV7-7 to TRBJ2-1, with 9 bases that match TRBD1. The CDR3 length is 15 residues. Germline loops: CDR1 SSHAT, CDR2 FNYEAQ (reference sequence). The CDR3 DNA follows: TGTGCTAGCAGCGATCCGGGACAGGGTAACAGTGAGCAGTTCTTC. It yields the protein CASSDPGQGNSEQFF.

This clone was seen only once. V and J are TRBV18 and TRBJ1-2; 8 bases are a match to TRBD1. Germline values: CDR1 KGHSH, CDR2 LQKENI. V was pared by 5 bases and J by 1 base, with 3 bases of the junction left unmatched. The CDR3 is made up of 14 amino acids. In nucleotides, the CDR3 is TGTGCCAGCTCATCGGGACAGGATAACTATGGCTACACCTTC. Residues: CASSSGQDNYGYTF.

The chain joins TRBV15 to TRBJ1-5; D is unclear. Germline V gene lookup returns CDR1 LNHNV and CDR2 YYDKDF (reference sequence). The V and J ends lost 0 bases and 0 bases respectively, with 6 bases between them. CDR3 size: 15 residues. CDR3 sequence (DNA): TGTGCCACCAGCAGAGATCCGTATAGCAATCAGCCCCAGCATTTT. Translation: CATSRDPYSNQPQHF.

CDR3 amino acids: CASSLGGQDTEAFF. The CDR3 nucleotides read TGCGCCAGCAGCTTGGGGGGCCAGGACACTGAAGCTTTCTTT. The chain has TRBV5-1 and TRBJ1-1, with D perhaps matching TRBD1 (5 bases). V was clipped by 0 bases and J by 3 bases, with 9 bases between them. CDR3 size: 14 residues. Germline V gives CDR1 SGHRS, CDR2 YFSETQ.

The V call is TRBV19, the J call TRBJ1-2; possibly TRBD1 for D (5 bases). V was trimmed by 5 bases and J by 5 bases, leaving 6 bases between them. This CDR3 spans 11 amino acids. From germline, CDR1 is LNHDA and CDR2 SQIVND (reference sequence). CDR3 amino acids: CASSPGYGYTF. The CDR3 nucleotides are TGTGCCAGTAGTCCAGGGTATGGCTACACCTTC.

This clone has only one observation. V is TRBV5-1 and J is TRBJ2-1, with unresolved D. Trimming removed 0 bases at V and 6 bases at J, with 7 bases between. Germline CDR1 and CDR2: SGHRS and YFSETQ. This CDR3 spans 13 amino acids. The CDR3, as DNA: TGCGCCAGCAGCTTGGGGCCCCTCAATGAGCAGTTCTTC. Translation gives CASSLGPLNEQFF.

The chain has TRBV18 and TRBJ1-1, with D hard to call. Trimming removed 0 bases from V and 1 base from J, with 9 bases in between. Germline V lookup: CDR1 KGHSH, CDR2 LQKENI. The CDR3 sequence is 15 residues long. The CDR3: CASSPPVLGNTEAFF. CDR3 coding DNA: TGTGCCAGCTCACCACCGGTGCTCGGGAACACTGAAGCTTTCTTT.

V is TRBV6-5 and J is TRBJ1-2; tentative D call: TRBD1 (5 bases). Trimming took off 1 base at V and 8 bases at J, with 8 bases between the two ends. CDR3 length: 12 amino acids. CDR1 and CDR2 from the germline V gene are MNHEY and SVGAGI. CDR3 nucleotides: TGTGCCAGCAGTTACTGGGGGGGAGGCTACACCTTC. Protein: CASSYWGGGYTF.

V is TRBV7-2 and J is TRBJ2-4; 7 bases are shared with TRBD1. Losses at the gene ends were 5 bases for V and 3 bases for J; bases not matched to a gene: 7. Per germline, CDR1 SGHTA and CDR2 FQGNSA. This CDR3 is 15 amino acids long. CDR3 DNA sequence: TGTGCCAGCAGCCCGGACAGGCGAGACAAAAACATTCAGTACTTC. This encodes CASSPDRRDKNIQYF.

The V gene is TRBV9, the J gene TRBJ2-5; the match to TRBD2 covers 13 bases. The CDR3 covers 15 residues. Germline CDR1 reads SGDLS; CDR2 reads YYNGEE. The J segment lost 3 bases and the V segment lost 3 bases, leaving 2 bases of the junction unmatched. The CDR3 bases are TGTGCCAGCAGCGCGGGACTAGCGGGAAAAGAGACCCAGTACTTC. Its translation: CASSAGLAGKETQYF.

J is TRBJ2-1 and V is TRBV4-1; D gene uncertain. CDR1 is MGHRA, CDR2 YSYEKL, per germline. Trimming removed 0 bases from V and 2 bases from J, with 11 bases in between. The CDR3 runs to 16 residues. The CDR3 bases are TGCGCCAGCAGCCAAGATGATTGGGCAACCTACAATGAGCAGTTCTTC. Translation: CASSQDDWATYNEQFF.

The rearrangement links TRBV5-5 to TRBJ2-2; D is ambiguous. The CDR3 sequence is 17 residues long. CDR1 is SGHKS and CDR2 is YYEKEE in the germline V gene (reference sequence). V dropped 3 bases and J dropped 2 bases, with 17 bases sitting between them. CDR3 in DNA: TGTGCCAGCAGCTCCAAACAAACATGGCTCAACACCGGGGAGCTGTTTTTT. It yields the protein CASSSKQTWLNTGELFF.

The V gene is TRBV15, the J gene TRBJ1-1; D call uncertain. The CDR3 extends over 13 amino acids. V gave up 0 bases and J gave up 8 bases, with 10 bases separating them. Germline V lookup: CDR1 LNHNV, CDR2 YYDKDF (reference sequence). The CDR3 is CATSRDGGREAFF. For the CDR3, the DNA is TGTGCCACCAGCAGAGATGGCGGTCGGGAAGCTTTCTTT.

The chain joins TRBV9 to TRBJ1-3; no reliable D call. Germline CDR1 reads SGDLS; CDR2 reads YYNGEE. Between the trimmed V and J ends, which lost 3 bases and 0 bases, there was a span of 10 bases. This CDR3 region has 15 residues. In nucleotides, the CDR3 is TGTGCCAGCAGCGCCTCGGGATCCTCTGGAAACACCATATATTTT. It yields the protein CASSASGSSGNTIYF. The entire variable domain, with the rest obtained from reference TRBV9 and TRBJ1-3, is as follows: DSGVTQTPKHLITATGQRVTLRCSPRSGDLSVYWYQQSLDQGLQFLIQYYNGEERAKGNILERFSAQQFPDLHSELNLSSLELGDSALYFCASSASGSSGNTIYFGEGSWLTVV.

This rearrangement joins TRBV15 to TRBJ1-1, with D maybe TRBD1 (5 bases). The CDR3 loop spans 13 amino acids. Per germline, CDR1 LNHNV and CDR2 YYDKDF (reference sequence). The V end lost 0 bases, the J end lost 5 bases, and 7 bases lay between the germline ends. The CDR3 region has the DNA TGTGCCACCAGCAGAGACAGGGTGACTGAAGCTTTCTTT. It is translated as CATSRDRVTEAFF.

J is TRBJ1-1 and V is TRBV19; TRBD1 agrees at 7 bases. Trimming removed 5 bases from V and 10 bases from J; junction bases left unmatched: 13. CDR1 is LNHDA, CDR2 SQIVND, per germline (reference sequence). The CDR3 consists of 14 residues. The CDR3 DNA sequence: TGTGCCAGTAGTCCCCAGGGGGAAGGGTCCCGAGCTTTCTTT. Protein: CASSPQGEGSRAFF.

This rearrangement joins TRBV10-2 to TRBJ1-1; no clear D gene. Germline assignment: CDR1 WSHSY and CDR2 SAAADI. V was clipped by 4 bases and J by 5 bases, with 11 bases between them. CDR3 length: 13 residues. This CDR3 reads CASSGTTGTEAFF. The DNA of the CDR3 is TGCGCCAGCAGTGGGACTACGGGGACTGAAGCTTTCTTT.

This sequence joins TRBV3-1 (or the pseudogene TRBV3-2) and TRBJ1-2; 9 positions agree with TRBD1. The CDR3 consists of 13 residues. Per the germline V gene, CDR1 is LGHDT and CDR2 is YNNKEL (reference sequence). V dropped 6 bases and J dropped 6; count of bases not matched to a gene: 5. This CDR3 reads CASRPQGANGYTF. The DNA of the CDR3 is TGTGCCAGCAGACCACAGGGGGCCAATGGCTACACCTTC.